This is a list of T cell receptor beta chains from one sample in a study of monozygotic twins with inflammatory bowel disease. TCRdb reprocessed the 5' RACE reads and reports one entry per CDR3 protein, with no DNA. The sample yields a few hundred thousand distinct CDR3 sequences, of which the top ten take up 5.6%. The specimen sequenced was blood. These receptors all stem from a human donor with ulcerative colitis or Crohn's disease, or a healthy co-twin of an affected twin (not recorded which). CDR3s include the opening cysteine and the closing phenylalanine or tryptophan.

V	J	CDR3
TRBV7-9	TRBJ1-3	CASTKTGYSGNTIYF
TRBV12-3/TRBV12-4	TRBJ2-1	CASSPVGGSYNEQFF
TRBV7-9	TRBJ1-5	CASSLGVHPQQPQHF
TRBV6-5	TRBJ1-4	CASARDTTEKLFF
TRBV3-1	TRBJ2-1	CASSQRLNEEQFF
TRBV18	TRBJ2-5	CASSPITRETQYF
TRBV7-9	TRBJ1-5	CASSLTGLDNQPQHF
TRBV20-1	TRBJ1-1	CSALKLLLEAFF
TRBV4-3	TRBJ2-5	CASSQDTGRQETQYF
TRBV12-3/TRBV12-4	TRBJ2-1	CASSRGLFQFF
TRBV6-1	TRBJ1-2	CASKSQGVANYGYTF
TRBV5-1	TRBJ2-7	CASEPIGEQYF
TRBV29-1	TRBJ2-2	CSVVGQSNTGELFF
TRBV12-3/TRBV12-4	TRBJ1-1	CASQRTTEAFF
TRBV12-5	TRBJ2-1	CASGLTGTYNEQFF
TRBV12-3/TRBV12-4	TRBJ2-1	CASSLLAGGYNEQFF
TRBV19	TRBJ2-4	CASKMIGRGDIQYF
TRBV11-2	TRBJ2-2	CASSLHSAGRYTGELFF
TRBV5-1	TRBJ2-7	CASSLTGGRYEQYF
TRBV19	TRBJ2-1	CASSVWSSYNEQFF
TRBV18	TRBJ2-3	CASSPLDSTDTQYF
TRBV18	TRBJ1-2	CASSPPSGHNYGYTF
TRBV5-1	TRBJ2-7	CASSFSQGLDEQYF
TRBV6-2/TRBV6-3	TRBJ2-5	CASSYLEGFQYF
TRBV12-3/TRBV12-4	TRBJ2-2	CASKREYTGELFF
TRBV7-2	TRBJ2-5	CASSNSGGGTQYF
TRBV12-3/TRBV12-4	TRBJ1-3	CASSYPGGNTIYF
TRBV18	TRBJ2-1	CASSPNLGEQFF
TRBV4-3	TRBJ2-3	CASSQVIGTSTQYF
TRBV18	TRBJ1-2	CASSPPAGARGYTF
TRBV7-8	TRBJ2-5	CASSFFWDTVKETQYF
TRBV5-5	TRBJ1-6	CASRPTVWANSPLHF
TRBV20-1	TRBJ2-3	CSARTGRGEDTQYF
TRBV5-1	TRBJ1-1	CASSTTTANTEAFF
TRBV24-1	TRBJ2-2	CATSDRLSGGATGELFF
TRBV28	TRBJ2-1	CASSFLGSGRAGEQFF
TRBV15	TRBJ2-1	CATSRGRQSFYNEQFF
TRBV28	TRBJ2-3	CASSFWGTSGATPSTDTQYF
TRBV7-8	TRBJ1-6	CASSRDVGQNSPLHF
TRBV25-1	TRBJ2-7	CASSVTDRGEQYF
TRBV29-1	TRBJ2-3	CSVDPGPDTQYF
TRBV30	TRBJ1-6	CAWSPGVTLHF